What follows is one T cell receptor (beta chain) and its context. Its antigen is still unknown. Sequencing was performed with immunoSEQ multiplex PCR; in TCRdb, only in-frame clones are kept and a portion is missing. The sample includes some 120,000 clones, 80% to 90% of them seen just once. The data are from a study of PD-L1 blockade in urothelial cancer. At the level of the study: From 0 to 3 prior chemotherapy regimens had been given to the patients. A median blood sample held about 140,000 T cells and under 85,000 unique TCRs.

General observations from the study: Where pretreatment blood TCR clonality fell below the median, better survival was predicted.

The sample's time point: peripheral blood 6 weeks after treatment start. The source is a man aged 60-69 years with urothelial cancer. Material: PBMCs, obtained around atezolizumab (anti-PD-L1) treatment.

The DNA for the CDR3 is TGTGCCAGCAGCTTAGATCTAGGGGCGGAACGCAACACTGAAGCTTTCTTT. It encodes CASSLDLGAERNTEAFF. The chain carries TRBV11-3 and TRBJ1-1; D is perhaps TRBD1 (5 bases). The CDR3 extends over 17 amino acids. Germline CDR1 reads SGHNT; CDR2 reads YENEEA. Trimming took off 0 bases at V and 2 bases at J, with 16 bases between the two ends.